This entry lists 10 T cell receptor beta chains sequenced from one sample in a study of blood T cell repertoires in COVID-19 (dated by TCRdb to about 2020). Libraries were prepared through the immunoSEQ multiplex PCR assay. Not all clones reach the TCRdb copy of this immuneACCESS table, which keeps in-frame sequences only. Checked studies attribute under half of the gap to unresolved V genes and leave the rest unexplained. Present in this sample are 200,000 to 300,000 clones, approximately 81% of which were seen just once. Jointly, the top ten make up roughly 4% of the sample. The material sequenced was peripheral blood. Receptors were obtained from a man in his 60s with acute or convalescent COVID-19.

V usage is TRBV6-4 and J usage is TRBJ1-4; perhaps TRBD1 as D (6 bases). The CDR3 has 14 residues. Germline values: CDR1 MRHNA, CDR2 SNTAGT. V lost 2 bases and J 10 bases, leaving 14 bases between the germline ends. CDR3: CASSDGQGIGKLFF. DNA of the CDR3: TGTGCCAGCAGTGACGGCCAGGGGATTGGAAAACTGTTTTTT.

The CDR3 sequence is CASSLGDRGQEQYF. The CDR3 coding sequence is TGCGCCAGCAGCTTGGGGGACAGGGGTCAAGAGCAGTACTTC. The chain employs TRBV5-1 and TRBJ2-7; 10 bases are a match to TRBD1. The CDR3 extends over 14 amino acids. Germline V gene sequence: CDR1 SGHRS, CDR2 YFSETQ. The ends lost 0 bases at V and 7 bases at J; junction bases unmatched: 4. The whole variable domain, filled in from reference TRBV5-1 and TRBJ2-7, reads KAGVTQTPRYLIKTRGQQVTLSCSPISGHRSVSWYQQTPGQGLQFLFEYFSETQRNKGNFPGRFSGRQFSNSRSEMNVSTLELGDSALYLCASSLGDRGQEQYFGPGTRLTVT.

This chain uses TRBV19 with TRBJ2-2, with 7 bases matching TRBD2. V was pared by 6 bases and J by 7 bases, with 11 bases of the junction left unmatched. This CDR3 is 15 amino acids long. Germline V gene lookup returns CDR1 LNHDA and CDR2 SQIVND (reference sequence). CDR3 region: CASSRGGQGDGELFF. The CDR3, as DNA: TGTGCCAGTAGCCGGGGAGGGCAGGGCGACGGGGAGCTGTTTTTT.

This chain links TRBV4-1 with TRBJ1-5, with unresolved D. The germline CDR1 and CDR2 sequences are MGHRA and YSYEKL. The V end was cut by 1 base, the J end by 5 bases, with 12 bases between. The CDR3 contains 15 residues. The CDR3 loop reads CASSQVGRRDQPQHF. The CDR3, as DNA: TGCGCCAGCAGCCAAGTCGGGAGGAGGGATCAGCCCCAGCATTTT.

This clone was detected only a few times. The gene calls are TRBV30 and TRBJ1-4; D is undetermined. The CDR3 totals 15 residues. Germline CDR1 and CDR2: GTSNPN and SVGIG (reference sequence). Deletions cut 4 bases from V and 1 base from J, with 13 bases between. The CDR3, as DNA: TGTGCCTGGACCGGACTGTTCGGAACTAATGAAAAACTGTTTTTT. Translating it yields CAWTGLFGTNEKLFF. The variable domain in full, with the rest retrieved from reference TRBV30 and TRBJ1-4, is SQTIHQWPATLVQPVGSPLSLECTVEGTSNPNLYWYRQAAGRGLQLLFYSVGIGQISSEVPQNLSASRPQDRQFILSSKKLLLSDSGFYLCAWTGLFGTNEKLFFGSGTQLSVL.

The chain has TRBV2 and TRBJ1-1; 7 bases agree with TRBD1. This CDR3 is 14 amino acids long. The V segment lost 4 bases and the J segment 0 bases; nucleotides outside the gene matches: 2. Per the germline V gene, CDR1 is SNHLY and CDR2 is FYNNEI. Here the CDR3 reads CASSAQGMNTEAFF. The CDR3 region has the DNA TGTGCCAGCAGTGCACAGGGGATGAACACTGAAGCTTTCTTT.

The J gene is TRBJ2-7, the V gene TRBV6-5, with 7 bases that match TRBD1. Germline V CDR1 and CDR2: MNHEY, SVGAGI. V shed 7 bases and J 6 bases; nucleotides not matched to a gene: 6. The CDR3 consists of 12 residues. In nucleotides, the CDR3 is TGTGCCAGCACCGCGACAGGGCTCGAGCAGTACTTC. Its translation: CASTATGLEQYF.

This chain links TRBV19 with TRBJ2-1, with 8 nucleotides matching TRBD1. CDR3 length: 16 amino acids. V dropped 4 bases and J dropped 1; count of bases not matched to a gene: 6. The germline gives CDR1 LNHDA, CDR2 SQIVND (reference sequence). The CDR3 protein is CASSNGQGLSYNEQFF. The CDR3 region has the DNA TGTGCCAGTAGTAACGGACAGGGCCTTTCCTACAATGAGCAGTTCTTC.

The J gene is TRBJ2-1, the V gene TRBV6-5, with TRBD2 identical over 7 bases. Per the germline V gene, CDR1 is MNHEY and CDR2 is SVGAGI. There are 15 residues in the CDR3. V shed 6 bases and J 1 base; nucleotides not matched to a gene: 6. CDR3 residues: CASRSGAVSYNEQFF. DNA for the CDR3: TGTGCCAGCAGGAGCGGGGCTGTATCCTACAATGAGCAGTTCTTC.

This clone has only one observation. The chain has TRBV5-1 and TRBJ1-3; TRBD1 matches 7 bases. The CDR3 has 15 residues. From germline, CDR1 is SGHRS and CDR2 YFSETQ. Losses at the gene ends were 5 bases for V and 7 bases for J; bases not matched to a gene: 12. The CDR3 sequence: CASSYTGARDNTIYF. DNA for the CDR3: TGCGCCAGCAGTTACACAGGGGCCCGGGATAACACCATATATTTT.